This record looks at one T cell receptor beta chain sequence and its context. V lost 3 bases, J lost 3 bases, and 9 bases lay in between. This CDR3 has 15 amino acids. Germline loops: CDR1 LNHDA, CDR2 SQIVND (reference sequence). The source of the sample is a study of blood T cell repertoires in COVID-19. Sequencing used immunoSEQ multiplex PCR; TCRdb keeps in-frame clones, though not all of them. The sample lists about 150,000 clones, more than 70% occurring once. The sample was peripheral blood. This receptor was identified in a man in his fifties or sixties with acute or convalescent COVID-19. The chain recombines TRBV19 with TRBJ1-6; no firm D call. The CDR3 is CASSMKGSYNSPLHF. The CDR3 DNA sequence: TGTGCCAGTAGTATGAAAGGGAGCTATAATTCACCCCTCCACTTT.